Listed below are T cell receptor beta chains from one sample, sequenced in a study of blood T cell repertoires in COVID-19. Measured with immunoSEQ multiplex PCR; TCRdb has only the in-frame clones, and not every one. The data show 56,000 or so clones, 80% to 90% seen once. Material: peripheral blood. The receptors originated from a woman aged 60-75 years with COVID-19, enrolled during active disease. Both conserved end residues are part of each CDR3. The D gene is left open where the match is weak. Where a row states a size, it is once, few, many or the class of an expanded clone; other rows omit it.

clone_size j_call v_call d_call cdr3_aa cdr3_nt
- TRBJ2-7 TRBV28 TRBD2 CASSSMGGTYEQYF TGTGCCAGCAGTTCAATGGGGGGGACCTACGAGCAGTACTTC
- TRBJ2-5 TRBV5-6 TRBD1 CASSRRGQGVAETQYF TGTGCCAGCAGCCGACGAGGACAGGGGGTGGCGGAGACCCAGTACTTC
- TRBJ2-5 TRBV9 TRBD1 CASSSLPGQGQETQYF TGTGCCAGCAGCTCCCTCCCGGGACAGGGCCAAGAGACCCAGTACTTC
- TRBJ2-3 TRBV10-3 - CAISEVAVADTQYF TGTGCCATCAGTGAGGTGGCCGTAGCGGATACGCAGTATTTT
- TRBJ2-3 TRBV7-9 TRBD1 CASSLTQAGGDFPDTQYF TGTGCCAGCAGCCTAACCCAGGCAGGGGGCGATTTCCCAGATACGCAGTATTTT
- TRBJ1-5 TRBV5-1 - CASRKEPGNGPGNQPQHF TGCGCCAGCAGGAAAGAACCAGGCAACGGCCCGGGCAATCAGCCCCAGCATTTT
- TRBJ2-1 TRBV15 TRBD2 CATSRDGLAGGSYNEQFF TGTGCCACCAGCAGAGATGGACTAGCGGGAGGCTCCTACAATGAGCAGTTCTTC
- TRBJ2-1 TRBV4-2 TRBD2 CASSQETSGNEQFF TGTGCCAGCAGCCAAGAGACTAGCGGGAATGAGCAGTTCTTC
- TRBJ2-5 TRBV7-9 TRBD1 CASSPTGQETQYF TGTGCCAGCAGCCCGACAGGGCAAGAGACCCAGTACTTC
- TRBJ1-2 TRBV3-1/TRBV3-2 - CASSVQGGNYGYTF TGTGCCAGCAGTGTGCAGGGTGGAAACTATGGCTACACCTTC
- TRBJ1-4 TRBV5-1 TRBD1 CASSYGQVWEKLFF TGCGCCAGCAGCTATGGACAGGTCTGGGAAAAACTGTTTTTT
- TRBJ1-2 TRBV6-5 - CASTKDRDYGYTF TGTGCCAGCACCAAGGACAGAGATTATGGCTACACCTTC
- TRBJ2-3 TRBV5-4 - CASSSDRAGGTDTQYF TGTGCCAGCAGCTCCGACAGAGCCGGCGGCACAGATACGCAGTATTTT
- TRBJ1-6 TRBV3-1/TRBV3-2 - CASSPGLTYNSPLHF TGTGCCAGCAGCCCGGGACTGACCTATAATTCACCCCTCCACTTT
once TRBJ2-3 TRBV5-1 TRBD1 CASSPDRGTQYF TGCGCCAGCAGCCCGGACAGGGGCACGCAGTATTTT
once TRBJ2-7 TRBV27 - CASSHRRGRNEQYF TGTGCCAGCAGTCACCGACGGGGGAGGAACGAGCAGTACTTC
- TRBJ1-2 TRBV29-1 - CSVMEGAYGYTF TGCAGCGTGATGGAAGGGGCCTATGGCTACACCTTC
- TRBJ2-2 TRBV9 - CASSLLPGTGELFF TGTGCCAGCAGCCTTCTTCCGGGCACCGGGGAGCTGTTTTTT
- TRBJ2-2 TRBV24-1 TRBD2 CATSDPSGGNTGELFF TGTGCCACCAGTGACCCTAGCGGGGGGAACACCGGGGAGCTGTTTTTT
- TRBJ2-4 TRBV5-4 - CASSPVWGSGIQYF TGTGCCAGCAGCCCAGTCTGGGGCAGTGGCATTCAGTACTTC
- TRBJ1-1 TRBV28 TRBD1 CASSSITGDTEAFF TGTGCCAGCAGTTCCATTACAGGGGACACTGAAGCTTTCTTT
- TRBJ1-4 TRBV3-1/TRBV3-2 - CASSQDPTATNEKLFF TGTGCCAGCAGCCAAGATCCCACAGCAACTAATGAAAAACTGTTTTTT
- TRBJ2-7 TRBV10-1 - CASSESQGRHEQYF TGCGCCAGCAGTGAGTCACAGGGCCGCCACGAGCAGTACTTC